These T cell receptor beta chains were read from a single sample in a study of blood T cell repertoires in COVID-19. Profiling relied on immunoSEQ multiplex PCR, and the TCRdb table lists in-frame clones only, not all of them. The table has around 100,000 clones, about 89% seen once. Source material: peripheral blood. All receptors come from a man aged 45-60 years with COVID-19, enrolled during active disease. Each CDR3 is given with its conserved first and last residue. A D gene is named only where the DNA matches it firmly. Rows may omit the clone size; those that give it use once, few, many or a size class.

CDR3 DNA: TGTGCCAGCAGCCGGCAGGGGTGGCACACCGGGGAGCTGTTTTTT
CDR3 protein: CASSRQGWHTGELFF
clone size: NA
V gene: TRBV3-1/TRBV3-2
J gene: TRBJ2-2
D gene: NA

CDR3 DNA: TGTGCCAGCAGCGCCGGGACAGGGTATGGATCCACCGGGGAGCTGTTTTTT
CDR3 protein: CASSAGTGYGSTGELFF
clone size: few
V gene: TRBV11-3
J gene: TRBJ2-2
D gene: TRBD1

CDR3 DNA: TGCGCCAGCAGCCCACGGACGGAGACTAGCTACGAGCAGTACTTC
CDR3 protein: CASSPRTETSYEQYF
clone size: NA
V gene: TRBV4-1
J gene: TRBJ2-7
D gene: NA

CDR3 DNA: TGTGCCAGCAGCTTCGGGACAGGGACTAATTCACCCCTCCACTTT
CDR3 protein: CASSFGTGTNSPLHF
clone size: NA
V gene: TRBV5-4
J gene: TRBJ1-6
D gene: TRBD1

CDR3 DNA: TGTGCCAGCAGCTTATACAGGGTTAACTCACCCCTCCACTTT
CDR3 protein: CASSLYRVNSPLHF
clone size: few
V gene: TRBV11-1
J gene: TRBJ1-6
D gene: NA

CDR3 DNA: TGTGCCAGCAGCCAAGAAGGTACTAATAATTCACCCCTCCACTTT
CDR3 protein: CASSQEGTNNSPLHF
clone size: NA
V gene: TRBV3-1/TRBV3-2
J gene: TRBJ1-6
D gene: NA

CDR3 DNA: TGTGCCAGCAGCTCACAAAAGGGACAGGCCTACGAGCAGTACTTC
CDR3 protein: CASSSQKGQAYEQYF
clone size: NA
V gene: TRBV5-4
J gene: TRBJ2-7
D gene: TRBD1

CDR3 DNA: TGTGCCAGCAGAGCTGACAGCAATTCACCCCTCCACTTT
CDR3 protein: CASRADSNSPLHF
clone size: NA
V gene: TRBV6-5
J gene: TRBJ1-6
D gene: NA

CDR3 DNA: TGTGCCACCAGTGACCCCGGGACTAGCGAGATCCCAGATACGCAGTATTTT
CDR3 protein: CATSDPGTSEIPDTQYF
clone size: NA
V gene: TRBV24-1
J gene: TRBJ2-3
D gene: TRBD2

CDR3 DNA: TGCAGCGTTGAAGATCACAGGGGAGGAGAGACCCAGTACTTC
CDR3 protein: CSVEDHRGGETQYF
clone size: once
V gene: TRBV29-1
J gene: TRBJ2-5
D gene: NA

CDR3 DNA: TGCGCCAGCAGCGCCCCTGTCAGGGGGCCGAATTCACCCCTCCACTTT
CDR3 protein: CASSAPVRGPNSPLHF
clone size: once
V gene: TRBV4-1
J gene: TRBJ1-6
D gene: TRBD1

CDR3 DNA: TGTGCCAGCAGTCGGGGGGGTAATCAGCCCCAGCATTTT
CDR3 protein: CASSRGGNQPQHF
clone size: NA
V gene: TRBV28
J gene: TRBJ1-5
D gene: NA

CDR3 DNA: TGTGCCAGCAGCCTAACGGGGGCCTACGAGCAGTACTTC
CDR3 protein: CASSLTGAYEQYF
clone size: medium-sized
V gene: TRBV3-1/TRBV3-2
J gene: TRBJ2-7
D gene: NA

CDR3 DNA: TGTGCCTGGAGCATAGGGAGTGGAGTTAAGCCCCAGCATTTT
CDR3 protein: CAWSIGSGVKPQHF
clone size: few
V gene: TRBV30
J gene: TRBJ1-5
D gene: NA

CDR3 DNA: TGTGCCAGCATTTTCGACAGCACCTCCTACGAGCAGTACTTC
CDR3 protein: CASIFDSTSYEQYF
clone size: NA
V gene: TRBV6-5
J gene: TRBJ2-7
D gene: NA

CDR3 DNA: TGTGCCAGCAGTGAAGCGCTTCTCGGGGGGCTGAATGGCTACACCTTC
CDR3 protein: CASSEALLGGLNGYTF
clone size: NA
V gene: TRBV2
J gene: TRBJ1-2
D gene: NA

CDR3 DNA: TGTGCCAGCAGCCTAAATCACGGGCCCCAGCATTTT
CDR3 protein: CASSLNHGPQHF
clone size: NA
V gene: TRBV3-1/TRBV3-2
J gene: TRBJ1-5
D gene: NA

CDR3 DNA: TGTGCCAGCAGCTTGTACACAGATACGCAGTATTTT
CDR3 protein: CASSLYTDTQYF
clone size: NA
V gene: TRBV7-9
J gene: TRBJ2-3
D gene: NA

CDR3 DNA: TGTGCCAGCAGCGTCGACATGAAGAATTCACCCCTCCACTTT
CDR3 protein: CASSVDMKNSPLHF
clone size: NA
V gene: TRBV9
J gene: TRBJ1-6
D gene: NA

CDR3 DNA: TGTGCCAGTAGTAGAAAACAGGGGGACAGCAATCAGCCCCAGCATTTT
CDR3 protein: CASSRKQGDSNQPQHF
clone size: NA
V gene: TRBV19
J gene: TRBJ1-5
D gene: TRBD1

CDR3 DNA: TGTGCCAGCAGCTTTGGACAGGGAGTAGGAAACACCATATATTTT
CDR3 protein: CASSFGQGVGNTIYF
clone size: NA
V gene: TRBV5-4
J gene: TRBJ1-3
D gene: TRBD1

CDR3 DNA: TGTGCCAGCAGCTTAGACTTGGCACAGGGGCAGCCCCAGCATTTT
CDR3 protein: CASSLDLAQGQPQHF
clone size: NA
V gene: TRBV7-8
J gene: TRBJ1-5
D gene: TRBD1

CDR3 DNA: TGTGCCAGCAGCGTTACTACTGGCAGCTCCTACAATGAGCAGTTCTTC
CDR3 protein: CASSVTTGSSYNEQFF
clone size: NA
V gene: TRBV7-9
J gene: TRBJ2-1
D gene: NA

CDR3 DNA: TGTGCCAGCAGTTCGCTAGCGGGGATCAATGAGCAGTTCTTC
CDR3 protein: CASSSLAGINEQFF
clone size: NA
V gene: TRBV6-6
J gene: TRBJ2-1
D gene: TRBD2

CDR3 DNA: TGCGCCAGCAGCTTGGGACAGCTCGTTCGGGAGCAGTACTTC
CDR3 protein: CASSLGQLVREQYF
clone size: NA
V gene: TRBV5-1
J gene: TRBJ2-7
D gene: NA

CDR3 DNA: TGTGCCACCAGCAGATCGAGCTCCTACAATGAGCAGTTCTTC
CDR3 protein: CATSRSSSYNEQFF
clone size: NA
V gene: TRBV15
J gene: TRBJ2-1
D gene: NA

CDR3 DNA: TGTGCCAGCAGTGGGACTTGGGACAGCCTAATGGACGAGCAGTACTTC
CDR3 protein: CASSGTWDSLMDEQYF
clone size: once
V gene: TRBV6-1
J gene: TRBJ2-7
D gene: TRBD1

CDR3 DNA: TGTGCCAGCAGCCAGGTCGGGGTTGGCCAGCCCCAGCATTTT
CDR3 protein: CASSQVGVGQPQHF
clone size: NA
V gene: TRBV7-8
J gene: TRBJ1-5
D gene: NA

CDR3 DNA: TGTGCCACCAGAGGGACAGGGGGTGTGAACACTGAAGCTTTCTTT
CDR3 protein: CATRGTGGVNTEAFF
clone size: NA
V gene: TRBV24-1
J gene: TRBJ1-1
D gene: TRBD1

CDR3 DNA: TGCGCCAGCAGCCAAGGCCCTATCGGGGGCTACACCTTC
CDR3 protein: CASSQGPIGGYTF
clone size: NA
V gene: TRBV4-3
J gene: TRBJ1-2
D gene: NA

CDR3 DNA: TGTGCCAGCAGCTTACCCGGGACAGGGGAAGCTTTCTTT
CDR3 protein: CASSLPGTGEAFF
clone size: NA
V gene: TRBV7-9
J gene: TRBJ1-1
D gene: TRBD1

CDR3 DNA: TGTGCCAGCAGCACGAAGGGGGGGTCCTACGAGCAGTACTTC
CDR3 protein: CASSTKGGSYEQYF
clone size: once
V gene: TRBV7-2
J gene: TRBJ2-7
D gene: NA

CDR3 DNA: TGTGCCAGCGCGGGACAGGATGAAAAACTGTTTTTT
CDR3 protein: CASAGQDEKLFF
clone size: NA
V gene: TRBV27
J gene: TRBJ1-4
D gene: TRBD1

CDR3 DNA: TGTGCCAGCAGCAACGGGGTCTACGAGCAGTACTTC
CDR3 protein: CASSNGVYEQYF
clone size: NA
V gene: TRBV6-5
J gene: TRBJ2-7
D gene: NA

CDR3 DNA: TGTGCCAGCAGTCAGTCTGAAGCTTTCTTT
CDR3 protein: CASSQSEAFF
clone size: NA
V gene: TRBV12-3/TRBV12-4
J gene: TRBJ1-1
D gene: NA

CDR3 DNA: TGTGCCAGCAGCTACAGGGGAGGAATCATGGCCCAGCATTTT
CDR3 protein: CASSYRGGIMAQHF
clone size: NA
V gene: TRBV27
J gene: TRBJ1-5
D gene: TRBD1